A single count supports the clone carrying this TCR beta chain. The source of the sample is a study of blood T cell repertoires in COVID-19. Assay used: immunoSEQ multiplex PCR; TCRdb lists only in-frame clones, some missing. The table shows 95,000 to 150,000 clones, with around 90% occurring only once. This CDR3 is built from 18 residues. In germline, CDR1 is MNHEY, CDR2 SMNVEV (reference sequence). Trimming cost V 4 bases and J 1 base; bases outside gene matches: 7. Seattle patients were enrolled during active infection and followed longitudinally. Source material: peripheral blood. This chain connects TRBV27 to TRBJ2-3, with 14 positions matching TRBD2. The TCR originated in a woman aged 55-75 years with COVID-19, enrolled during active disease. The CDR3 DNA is TGTGCCAGCAGTTCGGGACTAGCGGGGGCTTTGGGCACAGATACGCAGTATTTT. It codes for CASSSGLAGALGTDTQYF.